The 27 T cell receptor beta chains below come from one sample, sequenced in a study of blood T cells in healthy people across ages. For the second PCR, which ran for about 7 to 11 cycles, a sample-barcoded 5' primer and a J-beta primer mix were used. TCRdb re-called the 5' RACE reads with MiXCR, one entry per CDR3 protein. Among 650,000 to 950,000 distinct CDR3 sequences, around two fifths were seen once, and the ten largest hold roughly 19%. Sequences were obtained from blood. The receptors stem from a man between 60 and 75 years old in good health.

This clonotype has only a few counts. The chain recombines TRBV6-6 with TRBJ1-5; no clear D gene. CDR3 length: 15 residues. Germline-derived CDR1 and CDR2 are MNHNY and SVGAGI (reference sequence). The V end lost 2 bases, the J end lost 1 base, and 9 bases lay between the germline ends. DNA of the CDR3: TGTGCCAGCAGTTACGGCAGGCGGAGCAATCAGCCCCAGCATTTT. Protein sequence: CASSYGRRSNQPQHF.

The V call is TRBV9, the J call TRBJ2-3, with D perhaps matching TRBD2 (5 bases). The CDR3 sequence is 15 residues long. The germline V and J ends were trimmed by 4 bases and 6 bases, with 18 bases remaining between them. Germline CDR1 is SGDLS and CDR2 is YYNGEE. CDR3 residues: CASSPTSQRGDTQYF. The CDR3 DNA reads as TGTGCCAGCAGCCCCACATCCCAGCGAGGGGATACGCAGTATTTT.

This clonotype was seen ten or more times. This chain uses TRBV28 with TRBJ2-7; D gene unclear. V was clipped by 4 bases and J by 7 bases, with 8 bases between them. The CDR3 contains 11 residues. Germline values: CDR1 MDHEN, CDR2 SYDVKM. CDR3 nucleotides: TGTGCCAGCAGTTCTCATAAGGAGCAGTACTTC. Amino acids: CASSSHKEQYF.

The chain uses TRBV6-6 and TRBJ1-5; 8 bases agree with TRBD1. CDR1 is MNHNY, CDR2 SVGAGI, per germline (reference sequence). V was clipped by 2 bases and J by 4 bases; unmatched bases: 4. The CDR3 spans 15 residues. The CDR3 sequence: CASSYGDRKNQPQHF. The CDR3 DNA is TGTGCCAGCAGTTACGGGGACAGGAAAAATCAGCCCCAGCATTTT.

This clonotype has only a few counts. The chain is built from TRBV13 and TRBJ1-2; the D is unclear. CDR1 and CDR2 (germline): PRHDT, FYEKMQ (reference sequence). The V end lost 2 bases, the J end lost 5 bases, and 12 bases lay between the germline ends. The CDR3 extends over 14 amino acids. The CDR3 sequence: CASSLMDQSYGYTF. DNA of the CDR3: TGTGCCAGCAGCTTAATGGATCAGAGTTATGGCTACACCTTC.

This chain joins TRBV7-2 and TRBJ1-3, with D possibly being TRBD1 (6 bases). Germline CDR1 and CDR2: SGHTA and FQGNSA. Deletions cut 2 bases from V and 2 bases from J, with 16 bases between. The CDR3 runs 17 residues. As DNA, the CDR3 is TGTGCCAGCAGCTTATTTATTGGGGGCCTCCCTGGAAACACCATATATTTT. Translating it yields CASSLFIGGLPGNTIYF.

As for this clonotype: A much bigger clone sits one base away, suggesting this may be a read error. The J gene is TRBJ2-5, the V gene TRBV29-1, with a tentative D call TRBD1 (5 bases). Germline assignment: CDR1 SQVTM and CDR2 ANQGSEA. The CDR3 has 13 amino acids. CDR3: CGVVRQTQETQYF. The CDR3 DNA follows: TGCGGCGTTGTGCGACAGACACAAGAGACCCAGTACTTC.

In its sample, this clonotype was seen a few times. The chain recombines TRBV4-1 with TRBJ2-5; D is unclear. Germline assignment: CDR1 MGHRA and CDR2 YSYEKL. V lost 2 bases to trimming and J lost 11 bases, with 15 bases between them. The length of the CDR3 is 13 residues. The CDR3 region has the DNA TGCGCCAGCAGCCAACAAGGCGTCAGTGAGCAGTACTTC. Its protein is CASSQQGVSEQYF.

This clonotype showed up just once. The CDR3 spells CASSYDPQDQETQFF. CDR3 sequence (DNA): TGTGCCAGCAGTTACGACCCACAGGATCAAGAGACCCAGTTCTTC. V is TRBV6-2 or TRBV6-3 and J is TRBJ2-5, with a possible D match to TRBD1 (5 bases). The J call is doubtful: the DNA matches TRBJ2-1 better. The CDR3 covers 15 residues. Germline V gene sequence: CDR1 MNHEY, CDR2 SVGEGT.

This chain joins TRBV7-9 and TRBJ1-2, with TRBD1 as a possible D gene (6 bases). Trimming left V 5 bases short and J 0 bases short, with 16 bases between. Germline CDR1 is SEHNR and CDR2 is FQNEAQ (reference sequence). The CDR3 length is 16 residues. The CDR3 bases are TGTGCCAGCAGCGTACAGGGTCGGGGGACTAACTATGGCTACACCTTC. Amino acids: CASSVQGRGTNYGYTF.

The chain links TRBV5-1 to TRBJ2-5, with 9 bases fitting TRBD2. Looked up from germline, CDR1 is SGHRS and CDR2 is YFSETQ. The CDR3 runs 16 residues. With 1 base clipped from V and 3 bases from J, the junction kept 7 bases outside the gene matches. The CDR3 protein is CASSLQGGGAEETQYF. Written as DNA, the CDR3 is TGCGCCAGCAGCTTGCAGGGCGGGGGGGCGGAAGAGACCCAGTACTTC.

The rearrangement joins TRBV7-2 to TRBJ2-1; D remains ambiguous. This CDR3 region has 14 residues. Germline CDR1 reads SGHTA; CDR2 reads FQGNSA. V was pared by 10 bases and J by 4 bases, with 17 bases between. In DNA form, the CDR3 reads TGTGCCACCTCGCGGACCCTAATTTACAATGAGCAGTTCTTC. The encoded protein is CATSRTLIYNEQFF.

Only a few counts were recorded for this clonotype. V is TRBV7-2 and J is TRBJ2-5; D unclear. Trimming left V 2 bases short and J 5 bases short, with 15 bases between. CDR3 length: 15 amino acids. In germline, CDR1 is SGHTA, CDR2 FQGNSA. Here the CDR3 DNA reads TGTGCCAGCAGCTTATCAGCGACTCTTTTCGAGACCCAGTACTTC. This gives the protein CASSLSATLFETQYF.

On this clonotype itself: A read error may produce the germline difference seen at one junction end. V is TRBV3-1 and J is TRBJ2-4; 11 nucleotides agree with TRBD2. The CDR3 is 15 amino acids. The germline CDR1 and CDR2 sequences are LGHDT and YNNKEL (reference sequence). CDR3 sequence: CASSQASGGQNVQYF. The CDR3 DNA sequence: TGTGCCAGCAGCCAAGCTAGCGGGGGGCAAAACGTTCAGTACTTC.

The chain has TRBV5-1 and TRBJ2-5; maybe TRBD1 (6 bases). Germline V lookup: CDR1 SGHRS, CDR2 YFSETQ. The V end lost 1 base, the J end lost 5 bases, and 9 bases lay between the germline ends. This CDR3 contains 13 residues. The CDR3: CASSLNQGETQYF. CDR3 nucleotides: TGCGCCAGCAGCTTGAACCAGGGGGAGACCCAGTACTTC.

The J gene is TRBJ2-3, the V gene TRBV6-1; perhaps D is TRBD1 or TRBD2 (5 bases each). The V end lost 7 bases, the J end lost 0 bases, and 11 bases lay between the germline ends. The CDR3 spans 14 residues. Germline V lookup: CDR1 MNHNS, CDR2 SASEGT. CDR3 in amino acids: CASNRDHSTDTQYF. The DNA for the CDR3 is TGTGCCAGCAACCGGGACCATAGCACAGATACGCAGTATTTT.

The genes are TRBV5-6 and TRBJ2-5; 9 bases match TRBD2. CDR1 and CDR2 (germline): SGHDT, YYEEEE. V gave up 0 bases and J gave up 5 bases; unmatched junction bases: 5. The length of the CDR3 is 15 residues. In DNA, the CDR3 is TGTGCCAGCAGCTTGGTGCTCGCGGGAGGGGAGACCCAGTACTTC. Its translation: CASSLVLAGGETQYF.

The chain recombines TRBV12-3 or TRBV12-4 with TRBJ2-3, with TRBD2 identical over 9 bases. Trimming took 2 bases from V and 4 from J; bases not matched to a gene: 4. The CDR3 consists of 15 residues. The chain's CDR3 is CASSLSPSGADTQYF. CDR3 DNA: TGTGCCAGCAGTTTAAGCCCTAGCGGGGCAGATACGCAGTATTTT.

The chain couples TRBV7-2 to TRBJ2-1; D is undetermined. This CDR3 contains 14 residues. With 5 bases removed from V and 1 base from J, the gap between germline ends came to 9 bases. CDR1 SGHTA and CDR2 FQGNSA come from the germline V gene. The CDR3 coding sequence is TGTGCCAGCAGCCGAAGGCCTTCCTACAATGAGCAGTTCTTC. Amino acids: CASSRRPSYNEQFF.

This clonotype has just a few counts. This sequence joins TRBV6-2 or TRBV6-3 and TRBJ2-1; 9 nucleotides match TRBD2. After removal of 6 bases from V and 4 bases from J, the junction contained 4 bases not matched to a gene. There are 14 residues in the CDR3. Germline assignment: CDR1 MNHEY and CDR2 SVGEGT. The CDR3 bases are TGTGCCAGCAGCTTAGCGGGGGAGTACAATGAGCAGTTCTTC. Translated: CASSLAGEYNEQFF.

The chain has TRBV6-5 and TRBJ2-7, with 12 bases aligning to TRBD2. CDR1 and CDR2 from the germline V gene are MNHEY and SVGAGI. The V gene end was trimmed by 6 bases and the J gene end by 5 bases; junction bases not matched to a gene: 5. The CDR3 contains 14 residues. CDR3 sequence reads: CASSRLAGVDEQYF. Here the CDR3 DNA reads TGTGCCAGCAGCCGACTAGCGGGGGTAGACGAGCAGTACTTC.

V gene TRBV14 combines with J gene TRBJ2-5, with 12 bases that match TRBD1. This CDR3 has 16 amino acids. V was clipped by 4 bases and J by 7 bases; unmatched bases: 10. Germline V gene lookup returns CDR1 SGHDN and CDR2 FVKESK. The CDR3 coding sequence is TGTGCCAGCAGCCTCGGGACAGGGGGCGTTGTGGGGACCCAGTACTTC. This translates into CASSLGTGGVVGTQYF.

V and J are TRBV5-5 and TRBJ2-7, with 10 bases identical to TRBD1. The CDR3 has 14 amino acids. V trimming: 4 bases; J trimming: 3 bases; junction bases outside the gene matches: 4. CDR1 is SGHKS and CDR2 is YYEKEE in the germline V gene (reference sequence). DNA of the CDR3: TGTGCCAGCAGCCTGTGGACAGGGGGCTACGAGCAGTACTTC. Its protein is CASSLWTGGYEQYF.

This clonotype showed up just a few times. This chain connects TRBV6-2 or TRBV6-3 to TRBJ2-7; no definite D call. The CDR3 extends over 14 amino acids. Germline loops: CDR1 MNHEY, CDR2 SVGEGT. The V and J ends lost 0 bases and 3 bases respectively, with 9 bases between them. DNA for the CDR3: TGTGCCAGCAGTTACTCTCCATACCTCTACGAGCAGTACTTC. This encodes CASSYSPYLYEQYF.

This clonotype was recorded a few times. The genes are TRBV10-3 and TRBJ2-3; D uncertain. The ends were cut back, 6 bases at V and 4 bases at J, with 8 bases in the middle. This CDR3 is 12 amino acids long. In germline, CDR1 is ENHRY, CDR2 SYGVKD. CDR3 in DNA: TGTGCCATCAGAGATTTAGCAGATACGCAGTATTTT. It encodes CAIRDLADTQYF.

This clonotype was detected ten times or more. The chain couples TRBV3-1 to TRBJ1-6, with D possibly matching TRBD1 (5 bases). CDR1 is LGHDT, CDR2 YNNKEL, per germline (reference sequence). The CDR3 spans 14 residues. The germline V and J ends were trimmed by 1 base and 10 bases, with 11 bases remaining between them. The CDR3 spells CASSQGQGGSPLHF. DNA of the CDR3: TGTGCCAGCAGCCAAGGCCAGGGTGGATCACCCCTCCACTTT.

In nucleotides, the CDR3 is TGTGCCAGCACCCACCCAGGGCAGGGGGTCTCTTTCTTT. Its protein product is CASTHPGQGVSFF. The chain couples TRBV27 to TRBJ1-1; 7 nucleotides match TRBD1. J gave up 12 bases and V 7 bases, and 14 bases lay outside the gene matches. The CDR3 sequence is 13 residues long. CDR1 and CDR2 from the germline V gene are MNHEY and SMNVEV (reference sequence).